This TCR beta chain was documented in a study of T cell responses to AZD1222 COVID-19 vaccine. Trimming shortened V by 2 bases and J by 1 base, and 14 bases separated the two germline ends. Germline assignment: CDR1 MNHEY and CDR2 SVGAGI. The CDR3 is made up of 16 amino acids. Produced via immunoSEQ multiplex PCR; TCRdb's table is partial and in-frame only. The data show about 99,000 clones, about 92% seen once. The genes are TRBV6-5 and TRBJ1-1, with D unclear. The sequences come from peripheral blood, collected on day 0 of AZD1222 vaccination. This clonotype was obtained from an adult in good health. The CDR3 is CASSYLPRLENTEAFF. The CDR3 DNA sequence: TGTGCCAGCAGTTACCTCCCCAGGCTAGAGAACACTGAAGCTTTCTTT.